The 20 T cell receptor beta chains in this list originate from one sample, sequenced in a study of T cell repertoires in cytomegalovirus infection. Their antigen targets remain unknown. Each CDR3 protein is one row after TCRdb ran MiXCR on the reads. Altogether around 770,000 distinct CDR3 sequences are present, around 29% being singletons, with the ten largest covering about an eighth. Sequenced here: cultured CD8+ T cells from PBMCs, sampled from culture after CMV antigen stimulation. The origin of the receptors is a human donor in good health (CMV status not recorded). Some clones in this sample may be carry-over from other donors' samples.

The chain is built from TRBV5-6 and TRBJ2-7, with TRBD1 matching over 9 bases. Germline-derived CDR1 and CDR2 are SGHDT and YYEEEE. The J segment lost 2 bases and the V segment lost 4 bases, leaving 4 bases of the junction unmatched. CDR3 length equals 14 residues. Here the CDR3 DNA reads TGTGCCAGCAGCAGGACAGGGGCCCCCTACGAGCAGTACGTC. Residues: CASSRTGAPYEQYV.

The V and J genes are TRBV3-1 and TRBJ1-2; 7 nucleotides agree with TRBD1. The CDR3 spans 14 residues. CDR1 and CDR2 (germline): LGHDT, YNNKEL (reference sequence). V was clipped by 4 bases and J by 10 bases; unmatched bases: 12. The CDR3 spells CASSPRTGDFSYTF. CDR3 nucleotide sequence: TGTGCCAGCAGCCCCCGGACAGGAGACTTCTCCTACACCTTC.

CDR3 nucleotide sequence: TGTGCCAGCAGCCCCCGCCACTGGGTTCGTGCAGATACGCAGTATTTT. The encoded protein is CASSPRHWVRADTQYF. This chain joins TRBV6-6 and TRBJ2-3, with D unresolved. V lost 6 bases and J lost 4, with 20 bases in between. The CDR3 consists of 16 residues. Germline-derived CDR1 and CDR2 are MNHNY and SVGAGI (reference sequence).

This clonotype has just a few counts. For the CDR3, the DNA is TGTGCCATCAGTGGGACAGAGGGAGTAACAGATACGCAGTATTTT. This codes for CAISGTEGVTDTQYF. The J gene is TRBJ2-3, the V gene TRBV10-3; TRBD1 might be the D (6 bases). Germline assignment: CDR1 ENHRY and CDR2 SYGVKD. This CDR3 contains 15 residues. The V and J ends lost 4 bases and 3 bases respectively, with 14 bases between them.

This clonotype was seen more than once but under ten times. The chain uses TRBV2 and TRBJ1-5; 9 bases agree with TRBD1. The germline V gene encodes CDR1 SNHLY and CDR2 FYNNEI. This CDR3 spans 14 amino acids. V gave up 5 bases and J gave up 5 bases; unmatched junction bases: 4. CDR3 nucleotides: TGTGCCAGCAGTCCCTGGACAGGGGATCAGCCCCAGCATTTT. This encodes CASSPWTGDQPQHF.

The rearrangement links TRBV14 to TRBJ2-7; 8 bases map to TRBD1. V trimming: 4 bases; J trimming: 5 bases; junction bases outside the gene matches: 7. Per the germline V gene, CDR1 is SGHDN and CDR2 is FVKESK. This CDR3 comprises 14 residues. CDR3 loop: CASSPYRGFDEQYV. The CDR3 DNA is TGTGCCAGCAGCCCCTACAGGGGGTTCGACGAGCAGTACGTC.

Of note for this clonotype: A read error may explain this, as a much larger clone is one base away. The CDR3 nucleotides read TGCGCCGGCAGCCAGTATTTCGGGAACACTGAAGCTTTCTTT. Its protein product is CAGSQYFGNTEAFF. V is TRBV4-1 and J is TRBJ1-1; no clear D. The CDR3 is 14 residues long. Germline CDR1 reads MGHRA; CDR2 reads YSYEKL.

The chain uses TRBV12-5 and TRBJ1-1; D gene unclear. CDR1 and CDR2 (germline): LGHNT, FRNRAP. The CDR3 extends over 13 amino acids. Deletions cut 1 base from V and 4 bases from J, with 7 bases between. The CDR3 sequence is CASGLGGITEAFF. The DNA for the CDR3 is TGTGCTAGTGGTTTGGGGGGAATCACTGAAGCTTTCTTT.

This clonotype was detected only a few times. The V call is TRBV27, the J call TRBJ2-7; 7 bases align to TRBD1. The junction had 7 bases not matched to a gene; V was cut back by 5 bases and J by 0 bases. Germline V gene lookup returns CDR1 MNHEY and CDR2 SMNVEV (reference sequence). The CDR3 is 15 residues long. The CDR3 spells CASSRRGQSSYEQYF. CDR3 sequence (DNA): TGTGCCAGCAGTCGCCGGGGACAGAGCTCCTACGAGCAGTACTTC.

The chain has TRBV18 and TRBJ1-6; maybe TRBD1 (5 bases). The V and J ends lost 2 bases and 2 bases respectively, with 22 bases between them. CDR3 size: 20 residues. Germline V gives CDR1 KGHSH, CDR2 LQKENI. Here the CDR3 reads CASSPVPADGHSTYNSPLHF. The CDR3 DNA follows: TGTGCCAGCTCACCAGTCCCGGCGGACGGACACTCCACCTATAATTCACCCCTCCACTTT.

This clonotype was counted a few times. This chain links TRBV6-5 with TRBJ2-5, with no clear D. Trimming left V 11 bases short and J 4 bases short, with 14 bases between. The length of the CDR3 is 12 residues. CDR1 and CDR2 from the germline V gene are MNHEY and SVGAGI. The CDR3 spells CAVRPPGETQYF. The CDR3 DNA sequence: TGTGCCGTACGGCCCCCCGGAGAGACCCAGTACTTC.

The chain combines TRBV27 with TRBJ1-2; weak D call: TRBD1 (6 bases). Germline V gives CDR1 MNHEY, CDR2 SMNVEV (reference sequence). Trimming took 0 bases from V and 7 from J, leaving 18 bases between them. The CDR3 totals 16 residues. CDR3 in DNA: TGTGCCAGCAGTTTATCTGGGCGGGGGGCGCAGGGTGGCTACACCTTC. It yields the protein CASSLSGRGAQGGYTF.

This chain connects TRBV7-2 to TRBJ2-7; D is undetermined. The germline gives CDR1 SGHTA, CDR2 FQGNSA. Between the trimmed V and J ends, which lost 5 bases and 9 bases, there was a span of 14 bases. The CDR3 loop spans 12 amino acids. For the CDR3, the DNA is TGTGCCAGCAGCAATTCCCTGGCCAGGCAGTACTTC. Encoded protein: CASSNSLARQYF.

The chain couples TRBV10-3 to TRBJ1-3; D unclear. V was trimmed by 4 bases and J by 0 bases, leaving 16 bases between them. The V gene's germline CDR1 is ENHRY and CDR2 SYGVKD. The CDR3 length is 17 residues. CDR3 loop: CAISGRPDRTSGNTIYF. CDR3 nucleotides: TGTGCCATCAGTGGGCGACCGGACCGTACCTCTGGAAACACCATATATTTT.

In this sample, this clonotype turned up a few times. The chain has TRBV27 and TRBJ2-7; 8 bases are shared with TRBD1. The germline V gene encodes CDR1 MNHEY and CDR2 SMNVEV (reference sequence). V was clipped by 5 bases and J by 3 bases; unmatched bases: 12. This CDR3 is 16 amino acids long. The CDR3 protein is CASSTWTGRLGYEQYF. The DNA of the CDR3 is TGTGCCAGCAGTACTTGGACAGGGCGGTTAGGCTACGAGCAGTACTTC.

The chain employs TRBV24-1 and TRBJ2-1, with 14 bases fitting TRBD2. The V gene's germline CDR1 is KGHDR and CDR2 SFDVKD. J lost 11 bases, V lost 5 bases, and 4 bases had no gene match. The CDR3 length is 14 residues. The CDR3 loop is CATSGGTSGGKQFF. The CDR3 nucleotides read TGTGCCACCAGTGGCGGGACTAGCGGGGGAAAGCAGTTCTTC.

The chain employs TRBV6-1 and TRBJ1-1; D perhaps matches TRBD1 (6 bases). This CDR3 comprises 11 residues. Per germline, CDR1 MNHNS and CDR2 SASEGT. Trimming left V 10 bases short and J 6 bases short, with 12 bases between. For the CDR3, the DNA is TGTGCCACCTTGGGGGGCCCTGAAGCTTTCTTT. Translating it yields CATLGGPEAFF.

The rearrangement uses TRBV20-1 and TRBJ2-3, with D hard to call. The germline gives CDR1 DFQATT, CDR2 SNEGSKA (reference sequence). The CDR3 has 12 amino acids. CDR3 sequence (DNA): TGCAGCCCCAGTCAATTCACAGATACGCAGTATTTT. Translated, it gives CSPSQFTDTQYF.

This clonotype has a handful of counts. The CDR3 coding sequence is TGCGCCAGCAGCTTCTTTGGGACAGGGGATAGAAGATACGAGCAGTACTTC. This sequence encodes CASSFFGTGDRRYEQYF. V gene TRBV5-1 combines with J gene TRBJ2-7, with TRBD1 matching over 10 bases. The CDR3 sequence is 17 residues long. Per germline, CDR1 SGHRS and CDR2 YFSETQ. The V gene end was trimmed by 2 bases and the J gene end by 4 bases; junction bases not matched to a gene: 12.

The CDR3 DNA sequence: TGTGCCAGCAGAGTTCCCGCAGGTGAAAAACTGTTTTTT. Its translation is CASRVPAGEKLFF. The chain has TRBV6-1 and TRBJ1-4; D uncertain. V lost 6 bases and J 7 bases, leaving 12 bases between the germline ends. The CDR3 covers 13 residues. CDR1 is MNHNS, CDR2 SASEGT, per germline.